This entry lists 29 T cell receptor beta chains sequenced from one sample in a study of early T cells in non-severe SARS-CoV-2 infection (dated by TCRdb to the early 2020s). Library creation used 5' RACE. The sample was run on a NextSeq 500. TCRdb trimmed the raw reads at Q25, called clones with MiXCR and kept productive beta chains. Rows are unified per CDR3 protein, each entry keeping the most common DNA and genes. The sample table records roughly 30,000 distinct CDR3 sequences; 6.6% of these occur just once. The ten largest clones take up under 3.5% of the sample. Specimen: whole blood. The receptors originated from an adult who was a healthcare worker with PCR-confirmed SARS-CoV-2 infection or an uninfected control (not recorded which).

This clonotype was found many times. The rearrangement uses TRBV12-3 or TRBV12-4 and TRBJ1-1; D is undetermined. The CDR3 runs 13 residues. V dropped 6 bases and J dropped 0 bases, with 8 bases sitting between them. The CDR3 loop reads CASRTGVNTEAFF. DNA of the CDR3: TGTGCCAGCAGGACCGGAGTGAACACTGAAGCTTTCTTT.

This clonotype has just a few counts. This chain uses TRBV7-7 with TRBJ2-2, with 12 bases that match TRBD1. Looked up from germline, CDR1 is SSHAT and CDR2 is FNYEAQ (reference sequence). The CDR3 runs 16 residues. The J segment lost 5 bases and the V segment lost 5 bases, leaving 6 bases of the junction unmatched. CDR3 amino acids: CASSRLGQGATGELFF. DNA for the CDR3: TGTGCCAGCAGCAGACTGGGACAGGGGGCAACCGGGGAGCTGTTTTTT.

This clonotype was counted at least ten times. V is TRBV9 and J is TRBJ2-3; D may be TRBD1 or TRBD2 (6 bases each). Germline V lookup: CDR1 SGDLS, CDR2 YYNGEE. The germline V and J ends were trimmed by 0 bases and 2 bases, with 16 bases remaining between them. The CDR3 runs to 17 residues. In nucleotides, the CDR3 is TGTGCCAGCAGCGTAGACCGCCGGCGGGACAACACAGATACGCAGTATTTT. Residues: CASSVDRRRDNTDTQYF.

This clonotype was found a few times. The J gene is TRBJ2-5, the V gene TRBV7-2; D unresolved. V was cut by 2 bases and J by 10 bases, with 5 bases left in between. The CDR3 runs 10 residues. CDR1 and CDR2 from the germline V gene are SGHTA and FQGNSA. CDR3 nucleotide sequence: TGTGCCAGCAGCTTATCGGGCCAGTACTTC. Amino acid sequence: CASSLSGQYF.

The chain carries TRBV20-1 and TRBJ2-3, with a tentative D call TRBD2 (6 bases). V lost 5 bases to trimming and J lost 4 bases, with 19 bases between them. The CDR3 runs 15 residues. Looked up from germline, CDR1 is DFQATT and CDR2 is SNEGSKA (reference sequence). Written as DNA, the CDR3 is TGCAGTGCTCCCCCCAGACCGGGAGACCCAGATACGCAGTATTTT. This codes for CSAPPRPGDPDTQYF.

This clonotype has at least ten counts. The CDR3 DNA follows: TGTGCCAGCGGTCAACTGAATGAGCAGTTCTTC. Protein sequence: CASGQLNEQFF. The chain employs TRBV25-1 and TRBJ2-1, with D uncertain. This CDR3 is 11 amino acids long. Trimming left V 8 bases short and J 7 bases short, with 9 bases between. Germline V gene sequence: CDR1 MGHDK, CDR2 SYGVNS.

This clonotype was observed at least ten times. The chain recombines TRBV6-2 or TRBV6-3 with TRBJ2-6; D may be TRBD2 (6 bases). Per germline, CDR1 MNHEY and CDR2 SVGEGT. Trimming took off 5 bases at V and 1 base at J, with 9 bases between the two ends. This CDR3 region has 15 residues. CDR3 sequence (DNA): TGTGCCAGCAGTGTGGGGAGGTCTGGGGCCAACGTCCTGACTTTC. This sequence encodes CASSVGRSGANVLTF.

This clonotype was seen more than once but under ten times. This chain's CDR3 is CASSSGRVYEQYF. The CDR3 nucleotides read TGTGCCAGCAGCTCGGGCAGGGTATACGAGCAGTACTTC. The chain combines TRBV7-9 with TRBJ2-7, with a possible D match to TRBD1 (5 bases). Trimming stripped 4 bases from V and 4 bases from J, with 11 bases between. Germline lookup yields CDR1 SEHNR and CDR2 FQNEAQ (reference sequence). The CDR3 runs to 13 residues.

This clonotype was observed at least ten times. The chain combines TRBV5-5 with TRBJ1-4, with 9 nucleotides matching TRBD1. Unmatched junction bases numbered 4, after V lost 2 bases and J lost 5 bases. This CDR3 comprises 15 residues. Germline-derived CDR1 and CDR2 are SGHKS and YYEKEE (reference sequence). CDR3: CASSFPGTGNEKLFF. The CDR3, as DNA: TGTGCCAGCAGCTTTCCCGGGACAGGGAATGAAAAACTGTTTTTT.

This clonotype was detected many times. The chain recombines TRBV28 with TRBJ2-3, with D unresolved. The germline V gene has CDR1 MDHEN and CDR2 SYDVKM. This CDR3 is built from 14 residues. Trimming shortened V by 5 bases and J by 0 bases, and 9 bases separated the two germline ends. CDR3 DNA: TGTGCCAGCAGTCCACCCTCTAGCACAGATACGCAGTATTTT. This codes for CASSPPSSTDTQYF. The full variable domain, in which reference TRBV28 and TRBJ2-3 provide the parts outside the CDR3, is DVKVTQSSRYLVKRTGEKVFLECVQDMDHENMFWYRQDPGLGLRLIYFSYDVKMKEKGDIPEGYSVSREKKERFSLILESASTNQTSMYLCASSPPSSTDTQYFGPGTRLTVL.

The chain carries TRBV30 and TRBJ2-5, with 9 bases aligning to TRBD1. The J segment lost 4 bases and the V segment lost 4 bases, leaving 4 bases of the junction unmatched. This CDR3 contains 13 residues. From germline, CDR1 is GTSNPN and CDR2 SVGIG (reference sequence). CDR3 in amino acids: CAWITGGGETQYF. In DNA, the CDR3 is TGTGCCTGGATAACAGGGGGCGGAGAGACCCAGTACTTC.

This clonotype has at least ten counts. The rearrangement links TRBV7-9 to TRBJ2-1; 16 bases agree with TRBD2. V trimming: 5 bases; J trimming: 8 bases; junction bases outside the gene matches: 6. The length of the CDR3 is 16 residues. Germline CDR1 and CDR2: SEHNR and FQNEAQ (reference sequence). CDR3 loop: CASSRGLAGGHDEQFF. DNA for the CDR3: TGTGCCAGCAGCCGGGGACTAGCGGGAGGGCACGATGAGCAGTTCTTC.

In this sample, this clonotype turned up many times. The chain has TRBV4-1 and TRBJ2-1; either TRBD1 or TRBD2 may fit D (6 bases each). CDR3 size: 12 residues. Germline values: CDR1 MGHRA, CDR2 YSYEKL. Trimming pared 2 bases from V and 9 bases from J, leaving 8 bases between. The DNA for the CDR3 is TGCGCCAGCAGCCAAACGGGGGCTGAGCAGTTCTTC. Translating gives CASSQTGAEQFF.

At least ten counts were recorded for this clonotype. The rearrangement links TRBV20-1 to TRBJ2-4, with TRBD1 as a possible D gene (5 bases). The germline gives CDR1 DFQATT, CDR2 SNEGSKA (reference sequence). V was trimmed by 3 bases and J by 6 bases, leaving 9 bases between them. The CDR3 sequence is 12 residues long. Written as DNA, the CDR3 is TGCAGTGCTAGCAGGCAGGGAAACATTCAGTACTTC. Protein sequence: CSASRQGNIQYF.

This clonotype has ten or more counts. This chain connects TRBV12-3 or TRBV12-4 to TRBJ2-2; TRBD2 matches at 8 bases. Trimming took 10 bases from V and 3 from J; bases not matched to a gene: 4. This CDR3 has 13 residues. As DNA, the CDR3 is TGTGCCAAGAGGCGGGAGGACACCGGGGAGCTGTTTTTT. Amino acids: CAKRREDTGELFF.

The sample holds many counts of this clonotype. The chain is built from TRBV30 and TRBJ1-1; D not certain. V was trimmed by 1 base and J by 5 bases, leaving 11 bases between them. CDR3 length: 13 amino acids. Germline V lookup: CDR1 GTSNPN, CDR2 SVGIG (reference sequence). In DNA form, the CDR3 reads TGTGCCTGGAGTGCACTCACGAGAACTGAAGCTTTCTTT. Translating gives CAWSALTRTEAFF. The full variable domain, with the rest looked up from reference TRBV30 and TRBJ1-1, is SQTIHQWPATLVQPVGSPLSLECTVEGTSNPNLYWYRQAAGRGLQLLFYSVGIGQISSEVPQNLSASRPQDRQFILSSKKLLLSDSGFYLCAWSALTRTEAFFGQGTRLTVV.

In this sample, this clonotype turned up many times. The J gene is TRBJ2-4, the V gene TRBV7-2; D gene ambiguous. This CDR3 has 12 amino acids. Germline assignment: CDR1 SGHTA and CDR2 FQGNSA. Trimming took 3 bases from V and 6 from J, leaving 6 bases between them. The chain's CDR3 is CASSLTGNIQYF. CDR3 nucleotide sequence: TGTGCCAGCAGCTTGACTGGAAACATTCAGTACTTC.

The sample holds a few counts of this clonotype. DNA of the CDR3: TGTGCCAGCAGTTACGGGTTGCCTAGCAGCTACACCGGGGAGCTGTTTTTT. Translation gives CASSYGLPSSYTGELFF. V and J are TRBV6-5 and TRBJ2-2; TRBD2 might be the D (5 bases). The CDR3 consists of 17 residues. The ends were cut back, 2 bases at V and 3 bases at J, with 16 bases in the middle. CDR1 MNHEY and CDR2 SVGAGI come from the germline V gene.

This clonotype was picked up many times. The chain carries TRBV28 and TRBJ1-5; no firm D call. The CDR3 contains 14 residues. V lost 7 bases to trimming and J lost 1 base, with 11 bases between them. Per germline, CDR1 MDHEN and CDR2 SYDVKM. The chain's CDR3 is CASNRIYSNQPQHF. DNA of the CDR3: TGTGCCAGCAACCGGATTTACAGCAATCAGCCCCAGCATTTT.

This clonotype is categorized as medium-sized. The chain uses TRBV5-5 and TRBJ2-1, with D tentatively TRBD2 (6 bases). V was pared by 4 bases and J by 2 bases, with 16 bases between. Germline lookup yields CDR1 SGHKS and CDR2 YYEKEE (reference sequence). The CDR3 runs 16 residues. This chain's CDR3 is CASSPRGLLTYNEQFF. The CDR3 coding sequence is TGTGCCAGCAGCCCCCGGGGACTCCTCACCTACAATGAGCAGTTCTTC.

This clonotype was seen repeatedly, ten times or more. The V gene is TRBV15, the J gene TRBJ2-1; 9 bases align to TRBD2. Germline V gene data show CDR1 as LNHNV and CDR2 as YYDKDF (reference sequence). Trimming took 0 bases from V and 1 from J; bases not matched to a gene: 13. This CDR3 has 20 residues. The DNA of the CDR3 is TGTGCCACCAGCAGAGATAACAGGGGTGGGCTAGCGGGGTCCTACAATGAGCAGTTCTTC. This encodes CATSRDNRGGLAGSYNEQFF.

This clonotype was observed at least ten times. The rearrangement joins TRBV6-2 or TRBV6-3 to TRBJ2-1; tentative D call: TRBD1 (6 bases). Per germline, CDR1 MNHEY and CDR2 SVGEGT. V was cut by 4 bases and J by 0 bases, with 16 bases left in between. The CDR3 runs 17 residues. DNA for the CDR3: TGTGCCAGCAGTTCCACTACCTCAGGGGCCTCCTACAATGAGCAGTTCTTC. Encoded protein: CASSSTTSGASYNEQFF.

This clonotype was recorded many times. The CDR3 nucleotides read TGTGCCAGCAGCCCTGGCGGGGGAGGCTTCACAGATACGCAGTATTTT. Translated: CASSPGGGGFTDTQYF. The rearrangement joins TRBV5-4 to TRBJ2-3; TRBD2 matches 7 bases. Germline CDR1 reads SGHNT; CDR2 reads YYREEE (reference sequence). The CDR3 runs to 16 residues. V was pared by 4 bases and J by 2 bases, with 10 bases of the junction left unmatched.

This clonotype was seen ten or more times. The rearrangement joins TRBV7-2 to TRBJ1-5; D gene unclear. The CDR3 is 15 residues long. V lost 0 bases and J lost 4, with 10 bases in between. Germline V gene lookup returns CDR1 SGHTA and CDR2 FQGNSA. The CDR3 region is CASSLAGLANQPQHF. The CDR3 coding sequence is TGTGCCAGCAGCTTAGCTGGGTTAGCAAATCAGCCCCAGCATTTT.

This clonotype was seen at least ten times. The CDR3 region is CASSLFSRDRSYEQYF. In DNA, the CDR3 is TGCGCCAGCAGCCTTTTCTCGAGGGACCGCTCCTACGAGCAGTACTTC. This chain joins TRBV4-1 and TRBJ2-7, with D possibly called TRBD1 or TRBD2 (5 bases each). Germline V gene lookup returns CDR1 MGHRA and CDR2 YSYEKL. The V end lost 4 bases, the J end lost 0 bases, and 16 bases lay between the germline ends. CDR3 length: 16 residues.

This clonotype was observed many times. This chain uses TRBV19 with TRBJ1-5; 7 bases agree with TRBD1. This CDR3 has 13 residues. J gave up 9 bases and V 5 bases, and 7 bases lay outside the gene matches. Germline V gene sequence: CDR1 LNHDA, CDR2 SQIVND (reference sequence). The CDR3 is CASSDNRGAPQHF. CDR3 nucleotide sequence: TGTGCCAGTAGTGACAACAGGGGAGCGCCCCAGCATTTT.

The chain links TRBV6-1 to TRBJ2-7; D not certain. CDR1 MNHNS and CDR2 SASEGT come from the germline V gene. This CDR3 is built from 14 residues. V was shortened by 2 bases and J by 10 bases, with 18 bases between the two germline ends. The CDR3 coding sequence is TGTGCCAGCAGTGAATATCCCCTACCCCCGGTCCAGTACTTC. This gives the protein CASSEYPLPPVQYF.

This clonotype was counted at least ten times. This chain links TRBV7-8 with TRBJ2-3; maybe TRBD2 (5 bases). The CDR3 contains 16 residues. V gave up 2 bases and J gave up 0 bases, with 12 bases separating them. CDR1 SGHVS and CDR2 FQNEAQ come from the germline V gene. CDR3 protein: CASSLRWEPSTDTQYF. DNA of the CDR3: TGTGCCAGCAGCTTAAGGTGGGAGCCTAGCACAGATACGCAGTATTTT. Looking up the rest from reference TRBV7-8 and TRBJ2-3 gives the full variable domain: GAGVSQSPRYKVAKRGQDVALRCDPISGHVSLFWYQQALGQGPEFLTYFQNEAQLDKSGLPSDRFFAERPEGSVSTLKIQRTQQEDSAVYLCASSLRWEPSTDTQYFGPGTRLTVL.

This chain connects TRBV4-1 to TRBJ2-7; D may match TRBD1 or TRBD2 (5 bases each). Germline V CDR1 and CDR2: MGHRA, YSYEKL. The CDR3 loop spans 14 amino acids. V was cut by 4 bases and J by 4 bases, with 14 bases left in between. The CDR3 region is CASSPRVEGYEQYF. The CDR3 DNA is TGCGCCAGCAGCCCCCGGGTCGAGGGGTACGAGCAGTACTTC.